Given below is one TCR beta chain in context. The data are from a study of radiotherapy plus CTLA-4 blockade in lung cancer. Lung cancer patients with chemo-refractory metastatic non-small-cell disease were given focal radiation plus CTLA-4 blockade with ipilimumab. Trimming removed 3 bases from V and 4 bases from J; junction bases left unmatched: 9. The germline V gene encodes CDR1 MGHRA and CDR2 YSYEKL. This CDR3 is 16 amino acids long. Assay: immunoSEQ multiplex PCR; the TCRdb copy retains only in-frame clones and omits some. Among some 70,000 clones listed, around 81% were seen once. The TCR sequence derives from a human donor with non-small cell lung cancer who had a partial response to radiotherapy plus ipilimumab. The chain employs TRBV4-1 and TRBJ1-2; TRBD1 aligns across 9 bases. The material sequenced was peripheral blood, taken from a patient treated with radiotherapy plus ipilimumab. CDR3 sequence: CASSQGGQGGFYGYTF. The CDR3, as DNA: TGCGCCAGCAGCCAGGGGGGACAGGGCGGATTCTATGGCTACACCTTC.